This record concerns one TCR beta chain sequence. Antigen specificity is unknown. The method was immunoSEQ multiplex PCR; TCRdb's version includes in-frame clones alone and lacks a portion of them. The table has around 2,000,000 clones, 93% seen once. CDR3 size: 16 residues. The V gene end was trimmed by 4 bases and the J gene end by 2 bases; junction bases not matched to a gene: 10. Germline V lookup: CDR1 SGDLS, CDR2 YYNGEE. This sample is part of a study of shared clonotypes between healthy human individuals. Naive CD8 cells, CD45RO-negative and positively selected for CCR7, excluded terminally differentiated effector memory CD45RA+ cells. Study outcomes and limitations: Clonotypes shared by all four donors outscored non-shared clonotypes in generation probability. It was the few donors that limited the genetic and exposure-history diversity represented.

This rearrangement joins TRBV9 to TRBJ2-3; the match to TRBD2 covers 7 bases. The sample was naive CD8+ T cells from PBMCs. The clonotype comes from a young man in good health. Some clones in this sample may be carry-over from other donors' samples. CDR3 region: CASSPTPGGNTDTQYF. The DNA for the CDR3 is TGTGCCAGCAGCCCCACGCCGGGGGGAAACACAGATACGCAGTATTTT.